These 30 T cell receptor beta chains were sequenced from one sample in a study of blood T cell repertoires in COVID-19. Libraries were prepared by immunoSEQ multiplex PCR; TCRdb keeps only in-frame clonotypes and omits some of them. Among hundreds of thousands of clones listed, about 87% were seen once. Specimen: peripheral blood. These receptor sequences come from a woman between 45 and 60 years old with COVID-19, enrolled during active disease.

This clone was picked up a small number of times. V gene TRBV18 combines with J gene TRBJ2-2, with 10 positions matching TRBD2. Germline values: CDR1 KGHSH, CDR2 LQKENI. The CDR3 contains 15 residues. The V and J ends lost 3 bases and 4 bases, in that order; junction bases with no gene match: 2. In DNA, the CDR3 is TGTGCCAGCTCACCGACTAGCGGGTTCACCGGGGAGCTGTTTTTT. Protein sequence: CASSPTSGFTGELFF.

This clone occurred once. This chain connects TRBV12-3 or TRBV12-4 to TRBJ2-7, with D perhaps TRBD2 (6 bases). The CDR3 totals 13 residues. Deletions cut 5 bases from V and 0 bases from J, with 8 bases between. CDR3 in DNA: TGTGCCAGCAGTCGGGAGACCTCCTACGAGCAGTACTTC. Protein sequence: CASSRETSYEQYF.

The chain has TRBV3-1 (or the pseudogene TRBV3-2) and TRBJ2-5, with D unresolved. CDR3 length equals 13 residues. The V and J ends lost 1 base and 2 bases respectively, with 5 bases between them. Looked up from germline, CDR1 is LGHDT and CDR2 is YNNKEL (reference sequence). CDR3 nucleotide sequence: TGTGCCAGCAGCCAAGGTTATCAAGAGACCCAGTACTTC. Translation: CASSQGYQETQYF.

A single count supports this clone. The V and J genes are TRBV3-1 (or the pseudogene TRBV3-2) and TRBJ1-6, with TRBD1 matching over 7 bases. CDR3 size: 14 residues. Germline CDR1 is LGHDT and CDR2 is YNNKEL (reference sequence). The junction had 1 base not matched to a gene; V was cut back by 1 base and J by 7 bases. In DNA, the CDR3 is TGTGCCAGCAGCCAAGCAGGGGGGAATTCACCCCTCCACTTT. It translates to CASSQAGGNSPLHF.

The chain employs TRBV20-1 and TRBJ2-5; no firm D call. The V and J ends lost 4 bases and 5 bases respectively, with 8 bases between them. CDR3 length equals 11 residues. Looked up from germline, CDR1 is DFQATT and CDR2 is SNEGSKA (reference sequence). CDR3 DNA: TGCAGTGCTACCCAGGTGGAGACCCAGTACTTC. It specifies CSATQVETQYF.

V gene TRBV5-6 combines with J gene TRBJ1-5, with TRBD1 matching over 9 bases. The trim removed 3 bases at V and 7 bases at J, leaving 5 bases unmatched. CDR3 length equals 14 residues. Per the germline V gene, CDR1 is SGHDT and CDR2 is YYEEEE. This CDR3 is CASSWWDRDQPQHF. CDR3 coding DNA: TGTGCCAGCAGCTGGTGGGACAGGGACCAGCCCCAGCATTTT.

The chain combines TRBV27 with TRBJ2-1, with 14 bases matching TRBD2. Germline V lookup: CDR1 MNHEY, CDR2 SMNVEV (reference sequence). This CDR3 contains 17 residues. J was trimmed by 5 bases and V by 4 bases; bases with no gene match: 7. CDR3 nucleotide sequence: TGTGCCAGCAGTTCCCGACGACTAGCGGGAGGGAACAATGAGCAGTTCTTC. It specifies CASSSRRLAGGNNEQFF.

The chain links TRBV13 to TRBJ2-1; 8 bases match TRBD1. Per germline, CDR1 PRHDT and CDR2 FYEKMQ (reference sequence). J gave up 6 bases and V 7 bases, and 5 bases lay outside the gene matches. The CDR3 is 13 residues long. The chain's CDR3 is CASTQGAGNEQFF. CDR3 bases: TGTGCCAGCACCCAGGGGGCGGGCAATGAGCAGTTCTTC.

CDR3 in amino acids: CASRLEAETYGYTF. The CDR3 bases are TGTGCAAGTCGCTTAGAGGCGGAGACCTATGGCTACACCTTC. The chain couples TRBV12-2 to TRBJ1-2. TRBV12-2 is given as a pseudogene. This CDR3 spans 14 amino acids.

V is TRBV29-1 and J is TRBJ1-1; D uncertain. Trimming stripped 6 bases from V and 5 bases from J, with 16 bases between. This CDR3 has 13 residues. Germline assignment: CDR1 SQVTM and CDR2 ANQGSEA. The CDR3 sequence is CSVRNNLWTEAFF. CDR3 DNA: TGCAGCGTCAGAAACAATTTGTGGACTGAAGCTTTCTTT.

The chain is built from TRBV4-1 and TRBJ2-3; a possible D gene is TRBD2 (6 bases). The CDR3 consists of 16 residues. Germline V CDR1 and CDR2: MGHRA, YSYEKL. V shed 3 bases and J shed 1 base, with 14 bases lying between them. The CDR3 DNA reads TGCGCCAGCAGCCACCAACTAGCAGATCGCACAGATACGCAGTATTTT. Its protein product is CASSHQLADRTDTQYF.

V and J are TRBV5-1 and TRBJ2-7, with TRBD2 matching 10 bases. The CDR3 runs 17 residues. CDR1 is SGHRS, CDR2 YFSETQ, per germline. The ends lost 7 bases at V and 2 bases at J; junction bases unmatched: 15. The CDR3 nucleotides are TGCGCCAGCTCAAACCGCGTACTAGCGGGGATCGCCTACGAGCAGTACTTC. Translating gives CASSNRVLAGIAYEQYF. The whole variable domain, filled in from reference TRBV5-1 and TRBJ2-7, reads KAGVTQTPRYLIKTRGQQVTLSCSPISGHRSVSWYQQTPGQGLQFLFEYFSETQRNKGNFPGRFSGRQFSNSRSEMNVSTLELGDSALYLCASSNRVLAGIAYEQYFGPGTRLTVT.

This clone is a singleton in its sample. The chain joins TRBV6-6 to TRBJ2-7, with D possibly being TRBD2 (6 bases). This CDR3 has 15 amino acids. V was pared by 4 bases and J by 1 base, with 14 bases between. Germline V CDR1 and CDR2: MNHNY, SVGAGI (reference sequence). CDR3 in amino acids: CASSLGSGTSYEQYF. The CDR3 coding sequence is TGTGCCAGCAGTTTGGGCTCCGGGACTTCCTACGAGCAGTACTTC.

CDR3 residues: CASSLSWTGSHEQYF. The CDR3, as DNA: TGTGCCAGCAGTTTATCTTGGACAGGGTCGCACGAGCAGTACTTC. The rearrangement joins TRBV27 to TRBJ2-7; 8 nucleotides agree with TRBD1. Germline loops: CDR1 MNHEY, CDR2 SMNVEV (reference sequence). V was pared by 0 bases and J by 5 bases, with 6 bases of the junction left unmatched. There are 15 residues in the CDR3.

This chain connects TRBV7-3 to TRBJ1-1, with a tentative D call TRBD1 (6 bases). Looked up from germline, CDR1 is SGHTA and CDR2 is FQGTGA. The CDR3 contains 16 residues. V was shortened by 6 bases and J by 0 bases, with 17 bases between the two germline ends. The CDR3 here is CASRQSGTHMNTEAFF. The CDR3 bases are TGTGCCAGCAGGCAATCCGGGACACACATGAACACTGAAGCTTTCTTT.

The CDR3, as DNA: TGTGCCACTCTCGACAGAACAGATACGCAGTATTTT. Its translation is CATLDRTDTQYF. The J gene is TRBJ2-3, the V gene TRBV24-1, with D perhaps TRBD1 (5 bases). The CDR3 loop spans 12 amino acids. With 10 bases removed from V and 3 bases from J, the gap between germline ends came to 10 bases. CDR1 is KGHDR and CDR2 is SFDVKD in the germline V gene.

The table lists this clone with many counts. The V gene is TRBV7-6, the J gene TRBJ2-1, with D possibly matching TRBD2 (6 bases). Trimming stripped 5 bases from V and 4 bases from J, with 18 bases between. This CDR3 has 16 amino acids. Germline assignment: CDR1 SGHVS and CDR2 FNYEAQ. For the CDR3, the DNA is TGTGCCAGCAGCCATCGGGGAGGCGGGATGTACAATGAGCAGTTCTTC. It codes for CASSHRGGGMYNEQFF.

V gene TRBV3-1 (or the pseudogene TRBV3-2) combines with J gene TRBJ2-5; 7 positions match TRBD2. The CDR3 is 14 residues long. Germline assignment: CDR1 LGHDT and CDR2 YNNKEL (reference sequence). J gave up 2 bases and V 2 bases, and 2 bases lay outside the gene matches. CDR3 DNA sequence: TGTGCCAGCAGCCAACTAGCGGCACAAGAGACCCAGTACTTC. Protein: CASSQLAAQETQYF.

This chain links TRBV27 with TRBJ1-1; 7 bases are a match to TRBD1. J was trimmed by 5 bases and V by 5 bases; bases with no gene match: 11. Germline V CDR1 and CDR2: MNHEY, SMNVEV (reference sequence). The CDR3 has 15 amino acids. The CDR3 nucleotides read TGTGCCAGCAGTCGGACAGGACCCACGGAGACTGAAGCTTTCTTT. Protein: CASSRTGPTETEAFF.

This clone was seen a single time. The chain couples TRBV5-1 to TRBJ1-3; D is possibly TRBD1 (6 bases). CDR3 length equals 17 residues. V was cut by 0 bases and J by 4 bases, with 17 bases left in between. The germline CDR1 and CDR2 sequences are SGHRS and YFSETQ. The CDR3 spells CASSLGSLEGVGNTIYF. CDR3 bases: TGCGCCAGCAGCTTGGGCAGCCTCGAGGGGGTCGGAAACACCATATATTTT.

This clone was seen a few times. The gene calls are TRBV18 and TRBJ1-2; a weak D match, TRBD1 (6 bases). Germline-derived CDR1 and CDR2 are KGHSH and LQKENI. V was cut by 0 bases and J by 4 bases, with 12 bases left in between. CDR3 length equals 15 residues. The CDR3: CASSPPRGEGYGYTF. CDR3 DNA: TGTGCCAGCTCACCACCCAGGGGTGAGGGCTATGGCTACACCTTC.

The rearrangement joins TRBV7-9 to TRBJ2-2, with 8 bases that match TRBD1. V trimming: 7 bases; J trimming: 3 bases; junction bases outside the gene matches: 10. The CDR3 consists of 16 residues. CDR1 and CDR2 from the germline V gene are SEHNR and FQNEAQ (reference sequence). CDR3 region: CASNTQGDLYTGELFF. CDR3 nucleotide sequence: TGTGCCAGCAACACACAGGGGGACCTTTACACCGGGGAGCTGTTTTTT. Full variable domain (missing parts from reference TRBV7-9 and TRBJ2-2): DTGVSQNPRHKITKRGQNVTFRCDPISEHNRLYWYRQTLGQGPEFLTYFQNEAQLEKSRLLSDRFSAERPKGSFSTLEIQRTEQGDSAMYLCASNTQGDLYTGELFFGEGSRLTVL.

This sequence joins TRBV2 and TRBJ2-1, with a tentative D call TRBD2 (6 bases). The CDR3 spans 15 residues. Germline CDR1 SNHLY, CDR2 FYNNEI. V was clipped by 4 bases and J by 8 bases, with 18 bases between them. CDR3 amino acids: CASSVGTPRRDEQFF. CDR3 bases: TGTGCCAGCAGTGTAGGGACTCCTAGGAGGGATGAGCAGTTCTTC.

The J gene is TRBJ1-5, the V gene TRBV21-1; whether TRBD1, the table's D call, matches the DNA was not checked. TRBV21-1 is deemed a pseudogene. The CDR3 is 16 amino acids. The CDR3 DNA reads TGTGCCAGCAGCAAAGATGGGACAGGGGAGCCTCAGCCCCAGCATTTT. The encoded protein is CASSKDGTGEPQPQHF.

This chain joins TRBV5-4 and TRBJ2-3, with D possibly being TRBD2 (5 bases). Trimming cost V 4 bases and J 6 bases, with 18 bases left between them. The V gene's germline CDR1 is SGHNT and CDR2 YYREEE (reference sequence). This CDR3 spans 15 amino acids. The CDR3 DNA sequence: TGTGCCAGCAGCCCCACCGGAGGCTCCAGGGATACGCAGTATTTT. Amino acids: CASSPTGGSRDTQYF. The full variable domain, rest sourced from reference TRBV5-4 and TRBJ2-3, is ETGVTQSPTHLIKTRGQQVTLRCSSQSGHNTVSWYQQALGQGPQFIFQYYREEENGRGNFPPRFSGLQFPNYSSELNVNALELDDSALYLCASSPTGGSRDTQYFGPGTRLTVL.

CDR3 DNA: TGTGCCAGCTCACGTCAATCGGGGGACAATGAGCAGTTCTTC. It translates to CASSRQSGDNEQFF. V is TRBV18 and J is TRBJ2-1; a possible D gene is TRBD2 (6 bases). The CDR3 totals 14 residues. The germline V and J ends were trimmed by 4 bases and 5 bases, with 12 bases remaining between them. Germline assignment: CDR1 KGHSH and CDR2 LQKENI.

V is TRBV9 and J is TRBJ2-3, with 13 bases that match TRBD2. CDR3 length equals 20 residues. Per germline, CDR1 SGDLS and CDR2 YYNGEE. Unmatched junction bases numbered 15, after V lost 0 bases and J lost 5 bases. The CDR3 nucleotides read TGTGCCAGCAGCGTAGGCCTGGGAGGACTAGCGGGAGTTTCCGGAGATACGCAGTATTTT. Encoded protein: CASSVGLGGLAGVSGDTQYF.

The chain has TRBV30 and TRBJ2-7; TRBD2 is a possible D gene (5 bases). This CDR3 has 14 amino acids. In germline, CDR1 is GTSNPN, CDR2 SVGIG (reference sequence). The ends were cut back, 4 bases at V and 0 bases at J, with 13 bases in the middle. The CDR3, as DNA: TGTGCCTGGACTCCGGACTGGAGCTCCTACGAGCAGTACTTC. Translating gives CAWTPDWSSYEQYF.

The gene calls are TRBV13 and TRBJ1-3; TRBD1 aligns across 7 bases. Germline values: CDR1 PRHDT, CDR2 FYEKMQ (reference sequence). Trimming at V came to 0 bases and at J to 2 bases, leaving 19 bases not matched to a gene. The CDR3 runs to 21 residues. The CDR3 reads CASSLGPTGFRGLFPGNTIYF. The CDR3 nucleotides are TGTGCCAGCAGCTTAGGGCCGACAGGGTTTCGGGGGTTGTTTCCTGGAAACACCATATATTTT.

The chain employs TRBV2 and TRBJ1-6; a weak D match, TRBD1 (6 bases). In germline, CDR1 is SNHLY, CDR2 FYNNEI. The CDR3 has 14 residues. V lost 5 bases to trimming and J lost 9 bases, with 14 bases between them. The CDR3 loop reads CASSRTTGSSPLHF. The CDR3 DNA reads as TGTGCCAGCAGTAGAACCACAGGGAGTTCACCCCTCCACTTT.